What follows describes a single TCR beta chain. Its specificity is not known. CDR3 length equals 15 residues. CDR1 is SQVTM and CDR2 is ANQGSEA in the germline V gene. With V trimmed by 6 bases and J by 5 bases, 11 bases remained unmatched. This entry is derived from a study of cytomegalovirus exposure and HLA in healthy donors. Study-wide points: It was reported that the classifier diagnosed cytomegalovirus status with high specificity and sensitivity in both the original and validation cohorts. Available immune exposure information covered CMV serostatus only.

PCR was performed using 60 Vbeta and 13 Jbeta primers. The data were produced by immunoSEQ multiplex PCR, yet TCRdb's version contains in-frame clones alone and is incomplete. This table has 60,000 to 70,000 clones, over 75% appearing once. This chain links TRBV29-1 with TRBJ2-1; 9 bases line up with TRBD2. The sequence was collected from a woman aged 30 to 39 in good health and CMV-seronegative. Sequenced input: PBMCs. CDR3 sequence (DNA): TGCAGCGTGGGGGCGGGGGGGTCAGCTAACAATGAGCAGTTCTTC. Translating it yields CSVGAGGSANNEQFF.